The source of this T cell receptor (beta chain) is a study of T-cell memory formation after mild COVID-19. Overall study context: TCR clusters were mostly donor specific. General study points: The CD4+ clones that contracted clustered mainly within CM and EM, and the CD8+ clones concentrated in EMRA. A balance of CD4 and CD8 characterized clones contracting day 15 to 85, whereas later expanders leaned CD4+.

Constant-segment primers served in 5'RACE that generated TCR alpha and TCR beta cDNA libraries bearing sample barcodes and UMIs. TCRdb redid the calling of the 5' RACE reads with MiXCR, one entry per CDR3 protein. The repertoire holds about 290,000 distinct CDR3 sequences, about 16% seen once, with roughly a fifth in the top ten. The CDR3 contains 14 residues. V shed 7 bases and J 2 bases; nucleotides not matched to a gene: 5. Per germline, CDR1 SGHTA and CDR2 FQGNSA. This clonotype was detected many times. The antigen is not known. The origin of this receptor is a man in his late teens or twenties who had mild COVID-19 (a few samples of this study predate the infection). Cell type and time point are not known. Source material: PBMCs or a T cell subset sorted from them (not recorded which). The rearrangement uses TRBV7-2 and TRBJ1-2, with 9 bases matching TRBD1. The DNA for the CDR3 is TGTGCCAGCACCCCGGGACAGGGCAACTATGGCTACACCTTC. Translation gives CASTPGQGNYGYTF.